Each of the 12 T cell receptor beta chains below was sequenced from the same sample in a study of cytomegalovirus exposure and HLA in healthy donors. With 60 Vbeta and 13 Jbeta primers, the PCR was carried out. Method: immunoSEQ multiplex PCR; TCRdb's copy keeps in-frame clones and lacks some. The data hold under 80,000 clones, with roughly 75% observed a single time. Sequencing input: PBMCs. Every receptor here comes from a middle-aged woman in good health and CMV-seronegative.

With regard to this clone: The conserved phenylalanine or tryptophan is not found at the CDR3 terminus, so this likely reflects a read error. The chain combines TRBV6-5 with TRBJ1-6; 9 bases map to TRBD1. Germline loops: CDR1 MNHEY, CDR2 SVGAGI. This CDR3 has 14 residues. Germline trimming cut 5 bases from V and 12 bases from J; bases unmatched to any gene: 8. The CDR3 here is CASSPGQGYLPLHL. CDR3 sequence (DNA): TGTGCCAGCAGTCCCGGACAGGGGTATTTACCCCTCCACCTT.

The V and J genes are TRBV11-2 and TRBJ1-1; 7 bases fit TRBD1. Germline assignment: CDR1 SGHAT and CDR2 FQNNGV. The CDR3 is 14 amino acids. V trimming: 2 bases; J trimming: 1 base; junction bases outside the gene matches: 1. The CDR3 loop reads CASSLSGGNTEAFF. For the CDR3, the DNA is TGTGCCAGCAGCTTATCAGGGGGGAACACTGAAGCTTTCTTT. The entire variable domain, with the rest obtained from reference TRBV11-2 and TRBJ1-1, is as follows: EAGVAQSPRYKIIEKRQSVAFWCNPISGHATLYWYQQILGQGPKLLIQFQNNGVVDDSQLPKDRFSAERLKGVDSTLKIQPAKLEDSAVYLCASSLSGGNTEAFFGQGTRLTVV.

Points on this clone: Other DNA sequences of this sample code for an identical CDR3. The CDR3 here is CASSQEGQAYNEQFF. In DNA, the CDR3 is TGCGCCAGCAGCCAAGAAGGACAAGCGTACAATGAGCAGTTCTTC. The chain links TRBV4-3 to TRBJ2-1; tentatively, D is TRBD1 (5 bases). The length of the CDR3 is 15 residues. Germline-derived CDR1 and CDR2 are LGHNA and YSLEER. V was trimmed by 0 bases and J by 4 bases, leaving 10 bases between them.

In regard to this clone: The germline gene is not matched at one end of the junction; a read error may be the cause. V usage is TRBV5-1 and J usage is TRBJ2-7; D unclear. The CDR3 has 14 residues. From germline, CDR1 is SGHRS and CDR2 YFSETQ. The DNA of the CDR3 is TGCGCCAGCAGCTTGGCCCCCGTCTCCGACGAGCAGTACTTC. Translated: CASSLAPVSDEQYF.

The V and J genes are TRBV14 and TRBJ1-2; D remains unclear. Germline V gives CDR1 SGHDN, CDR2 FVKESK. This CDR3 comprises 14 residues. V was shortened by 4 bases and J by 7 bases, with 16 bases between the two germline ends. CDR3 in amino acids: CASSRGVGYGGYTF. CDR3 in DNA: TGTGCCAGCAGCCGCGGGGTAGGCTATGGTGGCTACACCTTC.

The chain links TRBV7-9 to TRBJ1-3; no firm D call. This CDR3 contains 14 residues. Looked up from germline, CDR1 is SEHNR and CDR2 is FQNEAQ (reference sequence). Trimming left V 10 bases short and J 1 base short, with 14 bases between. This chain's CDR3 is CAIPTAGSGNTIYF. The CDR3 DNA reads TGTGCCATCCCCACTGCGGGATCTGGAAACACCATATATTTT. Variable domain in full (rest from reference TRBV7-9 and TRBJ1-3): DTGVSQNPRHKITKRGQNVTFRCDPISEHNRLYWYRQTLGQGPEFLTYFQNEAQLEKSRLLSDRFSAERPKGSFSTLEIQRTEQGDSAMYLCAIPTAGSGNTIYFGEGSWLTVV.

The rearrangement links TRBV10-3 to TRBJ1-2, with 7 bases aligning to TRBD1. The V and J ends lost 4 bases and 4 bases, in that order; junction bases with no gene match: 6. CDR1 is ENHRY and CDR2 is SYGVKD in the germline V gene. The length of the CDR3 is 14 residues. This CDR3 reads CAISGQTGSYGYTF. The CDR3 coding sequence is TGTGCCATCAGTGGCCAGACAGGGAGCTATGGCTACACCTTC.

In nucleotides, the CDR3 is TGCGCCAGCAGCTTGTCAGTTCACCAGGGGACTGAAGCTTTCTTT. Its protein product is CASSLSVHQGTEAFF. The chain carries TRBV5-1 and TRBJ1-1; a possible D gene is TRBD1 (6 bases). Germline loops: CDR1 SGHRS, CDR2 YFSETQ. With 1 base removed from V and 5 bases from J, the gap between germline ends came to 15 bases. CDR3 length: 15 amino acids.

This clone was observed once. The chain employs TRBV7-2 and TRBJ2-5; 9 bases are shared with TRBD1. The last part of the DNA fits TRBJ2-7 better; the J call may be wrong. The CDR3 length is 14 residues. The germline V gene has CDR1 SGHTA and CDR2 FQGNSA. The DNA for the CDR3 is TGTGCCAGCAGCATCGGGACAGGGTACTACGAGCAGTACTTC. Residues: CASSIGTGYYEQYF.

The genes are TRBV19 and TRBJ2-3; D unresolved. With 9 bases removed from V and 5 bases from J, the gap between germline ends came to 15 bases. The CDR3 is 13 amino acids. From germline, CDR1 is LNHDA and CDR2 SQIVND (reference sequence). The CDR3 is CASTTSARDTQYF. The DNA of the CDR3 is TGTGCCAGCACTACCTCAGCAAGAGATACGCAGTATTTT.

For the CDR3, the DNA is TGTGCCTACACCCCCTCTTTGCGGGAGGGAGCTGAGCAGTTCTTC. It yields the protein CAYTPSLREGAEQFF. This chain links TRBV30 with TRBJ2-1, with 9 nucleotides matching TRBD2. Germline CDR1 reads GTSNPN; CDR2 reads SVGIG (reference sequence). After removal of 7 bases from V and 9 bases from J, the junction contained 16 bases not matched to a gene. The CDR3 totals 15 residues.

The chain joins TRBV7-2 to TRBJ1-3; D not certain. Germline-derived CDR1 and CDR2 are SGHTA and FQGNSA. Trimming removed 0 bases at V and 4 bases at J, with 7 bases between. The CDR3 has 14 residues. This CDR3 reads CASSLAYTGNTIYF. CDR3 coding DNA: TGTGCCAGCAGCTTAGCGTACACAGGAAACACCATATATTTT.